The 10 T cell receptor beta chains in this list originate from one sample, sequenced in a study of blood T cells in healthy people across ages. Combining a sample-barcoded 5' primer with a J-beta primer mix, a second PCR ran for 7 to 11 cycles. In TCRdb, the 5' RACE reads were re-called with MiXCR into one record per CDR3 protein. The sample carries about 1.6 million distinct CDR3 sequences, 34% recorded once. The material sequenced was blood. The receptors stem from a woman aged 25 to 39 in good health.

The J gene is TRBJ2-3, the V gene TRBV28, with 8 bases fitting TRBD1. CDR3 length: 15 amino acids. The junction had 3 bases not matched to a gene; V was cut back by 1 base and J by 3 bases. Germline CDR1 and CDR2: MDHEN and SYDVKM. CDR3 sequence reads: CASSLSTGETDTQYF. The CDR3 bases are TGTGCCAGCAGTTTATCGACAGGGGAAACAGATACGCAGTATTTT.

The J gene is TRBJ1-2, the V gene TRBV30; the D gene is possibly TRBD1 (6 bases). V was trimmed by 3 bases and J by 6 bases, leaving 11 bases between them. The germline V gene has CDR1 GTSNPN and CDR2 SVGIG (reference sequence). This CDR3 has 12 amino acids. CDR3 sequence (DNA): TGTGCCTGGAGCGGACAGCGAAATGGCTACACCTTC. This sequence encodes CAWSGQRNGYTF.

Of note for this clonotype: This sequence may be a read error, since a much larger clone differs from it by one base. The CDR3 nucleotides read TGCAGCGCCAGGACACAACAGCACGGTGGCTACACCTTC. Amino acids: CSARTQQHGGYTF. V gene TRBV29-1 combines with J gene TRBJ1-2; possibly TRBD1 for D (5 bases). Germline lookup yields CDR1 SQVTM and CDR2 ANQGSEA. The CDR3 totals 13 residues. The ends were cut back, 7 bases at V and 7 bases at J, with 19 bases in the middle.

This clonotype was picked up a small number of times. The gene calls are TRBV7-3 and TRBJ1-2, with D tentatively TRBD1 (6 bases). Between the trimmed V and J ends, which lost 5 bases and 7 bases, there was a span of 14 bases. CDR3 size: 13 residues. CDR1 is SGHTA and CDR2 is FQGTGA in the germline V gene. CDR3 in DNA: TGTGCCAGCAGCCGGACGGGGGCAGGTGGCTACACCTTC. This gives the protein CASSRTGAGGYTF.

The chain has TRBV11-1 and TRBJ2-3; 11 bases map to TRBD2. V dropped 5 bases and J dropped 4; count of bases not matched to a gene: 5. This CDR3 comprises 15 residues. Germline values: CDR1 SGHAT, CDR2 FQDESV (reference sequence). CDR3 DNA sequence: TGTGCCAGCAGCCATAGCGGGGGGGCCTCAGATACGCAGTATTTT. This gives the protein CASSHSGGASDTQYF.

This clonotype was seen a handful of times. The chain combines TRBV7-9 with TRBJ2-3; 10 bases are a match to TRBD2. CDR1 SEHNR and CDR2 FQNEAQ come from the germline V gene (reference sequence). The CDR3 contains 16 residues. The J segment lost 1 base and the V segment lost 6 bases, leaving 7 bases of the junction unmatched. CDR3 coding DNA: TGTGCCAGCAGACACACGGGGACTAGCGGCACAGATACGCAGTATTTT. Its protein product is CASRHTGTSGTDTQYF.

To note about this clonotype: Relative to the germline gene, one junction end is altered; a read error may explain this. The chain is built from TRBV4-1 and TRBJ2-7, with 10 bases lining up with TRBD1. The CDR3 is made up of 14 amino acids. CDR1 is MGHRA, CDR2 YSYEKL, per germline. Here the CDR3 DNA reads TGCGCCAGCAGCCTCTGGACAGGGGGGGACGAGCTGTACTTC. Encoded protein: CASSLWTGGDELYF.

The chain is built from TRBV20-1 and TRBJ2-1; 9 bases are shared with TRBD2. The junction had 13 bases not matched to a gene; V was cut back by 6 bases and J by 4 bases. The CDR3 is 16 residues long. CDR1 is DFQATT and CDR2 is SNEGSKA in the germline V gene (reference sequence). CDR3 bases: TGCAGTGCCCATGCCCCAATAGCGGGAGTTTACAATGAGCAGTTCTTC. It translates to CSAHAPIAGVYNEQFF.

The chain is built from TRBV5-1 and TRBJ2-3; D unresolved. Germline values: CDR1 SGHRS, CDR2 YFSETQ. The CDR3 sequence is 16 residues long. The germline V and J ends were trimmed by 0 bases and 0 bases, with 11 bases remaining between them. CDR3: CASSLGSRISTDTQYF. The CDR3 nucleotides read TGCGCCAGCAGCTTGGGGTCCCGGATAAGCACAGATACGCAGTATTTT.

Here the CDR3 DNA reads TGTGCCAGCAGCTCCCCCACTGACAGTTCCGGTGGCTACACCTTC. As protein: CASSSPTDSSGGYTF. The gene calls are TRBV4-2 and TRBJ1-2; TRBD1 is a possible D gene (5 bases). This CDR3 has 15 amino acids. Germline V gives CDR1 LGHNA, CDR2 YNFKEQ. With 5 bases removed from V and 7 bases from J, the gap between germline ends came to 20 bases.